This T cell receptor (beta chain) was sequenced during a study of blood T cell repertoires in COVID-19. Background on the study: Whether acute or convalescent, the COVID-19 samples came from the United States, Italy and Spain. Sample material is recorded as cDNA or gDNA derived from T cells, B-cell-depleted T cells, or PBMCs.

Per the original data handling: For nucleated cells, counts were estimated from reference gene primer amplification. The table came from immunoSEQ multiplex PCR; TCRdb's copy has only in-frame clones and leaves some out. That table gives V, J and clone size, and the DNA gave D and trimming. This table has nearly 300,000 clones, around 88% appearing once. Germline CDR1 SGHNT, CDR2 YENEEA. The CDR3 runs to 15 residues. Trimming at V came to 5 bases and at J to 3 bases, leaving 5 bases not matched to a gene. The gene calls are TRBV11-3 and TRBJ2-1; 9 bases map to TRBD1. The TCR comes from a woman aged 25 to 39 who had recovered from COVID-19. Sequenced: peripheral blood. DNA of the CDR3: TGTGCCAGCAGCGAAACAGGGGGCGGCTACAATGAGCAGTTCTTC. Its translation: CASSETGGGYNEQFF. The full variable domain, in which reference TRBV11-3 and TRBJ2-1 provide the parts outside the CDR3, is EAGVVQSPRYKIIEKKQPVAFWCNPISGHNTLYWYLQNLGQGPELLIRYENEEAVDDSQLPKDRFSAERLKGVDSTLKIQPAELGDSAVYLCASSETGGGYNEQFFGPGTRLTVL.